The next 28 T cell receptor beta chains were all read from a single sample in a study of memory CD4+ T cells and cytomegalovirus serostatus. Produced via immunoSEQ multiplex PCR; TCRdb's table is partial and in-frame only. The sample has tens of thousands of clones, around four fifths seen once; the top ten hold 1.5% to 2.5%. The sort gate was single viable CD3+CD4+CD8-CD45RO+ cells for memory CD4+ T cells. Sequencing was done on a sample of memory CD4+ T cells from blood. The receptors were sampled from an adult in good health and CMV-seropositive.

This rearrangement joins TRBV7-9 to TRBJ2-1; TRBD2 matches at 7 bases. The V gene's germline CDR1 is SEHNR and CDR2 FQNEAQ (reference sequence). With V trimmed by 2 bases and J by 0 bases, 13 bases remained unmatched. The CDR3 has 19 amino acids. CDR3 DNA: TGTGCCAGCAGCTTATTGGGTCAGGGAGCGGGGAGCTCCTACAATGAGCAGTTCTTC. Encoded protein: CASSLLGQGAGSSYNEQFF.

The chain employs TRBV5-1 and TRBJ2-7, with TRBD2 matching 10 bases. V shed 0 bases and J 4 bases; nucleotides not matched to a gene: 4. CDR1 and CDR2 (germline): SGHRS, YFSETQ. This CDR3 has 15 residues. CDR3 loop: CASSLDSGRKYEQYF. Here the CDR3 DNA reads TGCGCCAGCAGCTTGGATAGCGGGAGGAAGTACGAGCAGTACTTC.

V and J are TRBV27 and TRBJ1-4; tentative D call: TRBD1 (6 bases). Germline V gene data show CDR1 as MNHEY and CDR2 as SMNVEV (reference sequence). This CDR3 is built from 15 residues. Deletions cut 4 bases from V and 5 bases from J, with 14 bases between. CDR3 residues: CASSSAQGSNEKLFF. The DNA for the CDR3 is TGTGCCAGCAGTTCCGCCCAGGGGTCCAATGAAAAACTGTTTTTT.

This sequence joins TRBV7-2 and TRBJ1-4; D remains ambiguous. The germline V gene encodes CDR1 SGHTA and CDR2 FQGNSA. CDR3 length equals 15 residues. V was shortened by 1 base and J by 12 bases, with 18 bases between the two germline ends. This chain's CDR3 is CASSLGGRVSAELFF. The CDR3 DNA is TGTGCCAGCAGCTTAGGAGGTCGGGTATCGGCAGAACTGTTTTTT. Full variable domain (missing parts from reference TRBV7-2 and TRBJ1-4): GAGVSQSPSNKVTEKGKDVELRCDPISGHTALYWYRQSLGQGLEFLIYFQGNSAPDKSGLPSDRFSAERTGGSVSTLTIQRTQQEDSAVYLCASSLGGRVSAELFFGSGTQLSVL.

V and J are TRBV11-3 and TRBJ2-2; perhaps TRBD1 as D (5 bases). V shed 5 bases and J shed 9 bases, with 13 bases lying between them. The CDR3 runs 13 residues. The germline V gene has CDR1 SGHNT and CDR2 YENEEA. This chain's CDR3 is CASSVAPGRELFF. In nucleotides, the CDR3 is TGTGCCAGCAGCGTAGCCCCAGGGAGGGAGCTGTTTTTT.

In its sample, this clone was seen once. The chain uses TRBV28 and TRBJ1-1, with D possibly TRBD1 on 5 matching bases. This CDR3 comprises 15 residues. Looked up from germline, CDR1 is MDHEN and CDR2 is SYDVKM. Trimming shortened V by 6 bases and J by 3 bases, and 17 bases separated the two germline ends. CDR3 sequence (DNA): TGTGCCAGCAGCACCCCCCACGGGGCTGACACTGAAGCTTTCTTT. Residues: CASSTPHGADTEAFF.

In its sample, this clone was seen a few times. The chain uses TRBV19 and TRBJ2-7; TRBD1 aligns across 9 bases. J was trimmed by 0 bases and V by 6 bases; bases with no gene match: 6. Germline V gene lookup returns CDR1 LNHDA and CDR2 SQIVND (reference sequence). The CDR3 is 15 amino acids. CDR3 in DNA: TGTGCCAGTAGCATGGGACAGGGTCTCTCCTACGAGCAGTACTTC. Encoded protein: CASSMGQGLSYEQYF.

In nucleotides, the CDR3 is TGTGCCAGCAGTTTACTCCCGGGTAGCGGGGGTCCCAATGAGCAGTTCTTC. The encoded protein is CASSLLPGSGGPNEQFF. The chain couples TRBV27 to TRBJ2-1, with 9 bases identical to TRBD2. Trimming at V came to 2 bases and at J to 6 bases, leaving 11 bases not matched to a gene. The germline V gene encodes CDR1 MNHEY and CDR2 SMNVEV (reference sequence). The CDR3 runs 17 residues.

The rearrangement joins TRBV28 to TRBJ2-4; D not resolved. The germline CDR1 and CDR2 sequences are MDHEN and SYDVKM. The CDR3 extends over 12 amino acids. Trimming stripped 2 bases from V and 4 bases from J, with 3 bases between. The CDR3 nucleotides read TGTGCCAGCAGTTTACAGAAAAACATTCAGTACTTC. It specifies CASSLQKNIQYF.

The CDR3 region has the DNA TGCAGCGTTGAAGCCCCGGGGCGAGCTGGCGAGCAGTACTTC. It translates to CSVEAPGRAGEQYF. The chain links TRBV29-1 to TRBJ2-7; the D call may be TRBD1 or TRBD2 (5 bases each). This CDR3 comprises 14 residues. Deletions cut 1 base from V and 6 bases from J, with 16 bases between. Germline CDR1 reads SQVTM; CDR2 reads ANQGSEA.

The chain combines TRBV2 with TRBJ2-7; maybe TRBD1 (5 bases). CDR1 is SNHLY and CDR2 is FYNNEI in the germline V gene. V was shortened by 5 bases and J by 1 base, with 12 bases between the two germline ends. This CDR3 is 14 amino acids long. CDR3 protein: CASSRGLESYEQYF. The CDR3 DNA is TGTGCCAGCAGTAGGGGTTTAGAATCCTACGAGCAGTACTTC.

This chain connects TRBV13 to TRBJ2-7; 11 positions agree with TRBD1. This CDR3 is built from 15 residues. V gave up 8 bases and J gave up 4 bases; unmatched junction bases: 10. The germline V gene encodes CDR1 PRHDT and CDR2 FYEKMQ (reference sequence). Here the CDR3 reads CASSLRTGGAYEQYF. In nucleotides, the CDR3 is TGTGCCAGCTCACTTAGGACAGGGGGCGCGTACGAGCAGTACTTC.

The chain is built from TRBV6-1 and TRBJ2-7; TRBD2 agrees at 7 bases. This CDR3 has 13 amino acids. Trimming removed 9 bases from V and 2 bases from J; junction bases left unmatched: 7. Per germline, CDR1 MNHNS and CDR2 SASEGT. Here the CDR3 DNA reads TGTGCCAGTGGCGGGGGAGGACCCTACGAGCAGTACTTC. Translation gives CASGGGGPYEQYF.

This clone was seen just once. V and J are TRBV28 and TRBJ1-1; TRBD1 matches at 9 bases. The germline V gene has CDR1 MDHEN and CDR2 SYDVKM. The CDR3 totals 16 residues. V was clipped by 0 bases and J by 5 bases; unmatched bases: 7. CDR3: CASSLWGQGRNTEAFF. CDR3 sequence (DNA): TGTGCCAGCAGTTTATGGGGACAGGGTCGAAATACTGAAGCTTTCTTT.

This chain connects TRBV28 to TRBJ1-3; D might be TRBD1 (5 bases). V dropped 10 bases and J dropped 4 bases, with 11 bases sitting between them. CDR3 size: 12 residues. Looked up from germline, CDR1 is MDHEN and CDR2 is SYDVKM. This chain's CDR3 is CATHRQGNTIYF. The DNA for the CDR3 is TGTGCCACCCACAGACAGGGAAACACCATATATTTT. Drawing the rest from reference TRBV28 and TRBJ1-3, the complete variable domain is DVKVTQSSRYLVKRTGEKVFLECVQDMDHENMFWYRQDPGLGLRLIYFSYDVKMKEKGDIPEGYSVSREKKERFSLILESASTNQTSMYLCATHRQGNTIYFGEGSWLTVV.

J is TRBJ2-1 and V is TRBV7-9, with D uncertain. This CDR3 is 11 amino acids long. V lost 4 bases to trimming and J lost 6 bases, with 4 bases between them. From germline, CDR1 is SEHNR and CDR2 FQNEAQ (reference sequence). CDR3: CASSSPNEQFF. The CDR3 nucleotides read TGTGCCAGCAGCTCCCCCAATGAGCAGTTCTTC.

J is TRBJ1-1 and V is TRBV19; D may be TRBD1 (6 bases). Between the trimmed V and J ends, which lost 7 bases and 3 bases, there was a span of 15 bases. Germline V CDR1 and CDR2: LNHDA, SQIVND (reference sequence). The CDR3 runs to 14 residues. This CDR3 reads CASTPRGEDTEAFF. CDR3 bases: TGTGCCAGTACCCCTAGGGGGGAAGACACTGAAGCTTTCTTT. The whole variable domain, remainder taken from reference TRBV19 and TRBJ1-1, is DGGITQSPKYLFRKEGQNVTLSCEQNLNHDAMYWYRQDPGQGLRLIYYSQIVNDFQKGDIAEGYSVSREKKESFPLTVTSAQKNPTAFYLCASTPRGEDTEAFFGQGTRLTVV.

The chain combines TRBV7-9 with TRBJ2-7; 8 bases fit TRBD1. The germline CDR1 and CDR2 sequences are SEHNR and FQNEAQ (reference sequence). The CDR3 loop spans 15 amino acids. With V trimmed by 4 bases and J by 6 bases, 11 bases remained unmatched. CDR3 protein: CASSSPGQGKGEQYF. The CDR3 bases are TGTGCCAGCAGCTCACCCGGACAGGGTAAGGGCGAGCAGTACTTC.

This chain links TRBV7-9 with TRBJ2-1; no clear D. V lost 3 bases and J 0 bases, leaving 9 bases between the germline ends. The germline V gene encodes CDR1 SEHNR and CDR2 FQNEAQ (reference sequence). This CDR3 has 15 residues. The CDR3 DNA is TGTGCCAGCAGCTTTCTGTCGAGCTCCTACAATGAGCAGTTCTTC. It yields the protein CASSFLSSSYNEQFF.

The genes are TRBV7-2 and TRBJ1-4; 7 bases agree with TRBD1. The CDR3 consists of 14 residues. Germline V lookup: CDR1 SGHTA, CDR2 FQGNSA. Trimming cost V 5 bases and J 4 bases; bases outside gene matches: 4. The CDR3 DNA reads TGTGCCAGCAGCCGACAGGGCCGTAATGAAAAACTGTTTTTT. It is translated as CASSRQGRNEKLFF.

This chain's CDR3 is CASSPGGARTYEQYF. For the CDR3, the DNA is TGTGCCAGCAGCCCAGGGGGGGCCCGGACCTACGAGCAGTACTTC. The genes are TRBV7-2 and TRBJ2-7, with D possibly called TRBD1 or TRBD2 (7 bases each). The germline V gene encodes CDR1 SGHTA and CDR2 FQGNSA. V shed 5 bases and J shed 2 bases, with 16 bases lying between them. This CDR3 spans 15 amino acids.

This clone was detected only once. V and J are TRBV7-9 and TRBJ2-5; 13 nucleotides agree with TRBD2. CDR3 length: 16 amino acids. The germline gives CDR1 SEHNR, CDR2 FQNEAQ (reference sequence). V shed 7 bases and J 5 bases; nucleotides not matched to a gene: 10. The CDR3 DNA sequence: TGTGCCAGCACCCCTGGACTAGCGGGAGTCGGTGAGACCCAGTACTTC. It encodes CASTPGLAGVGETQYF.

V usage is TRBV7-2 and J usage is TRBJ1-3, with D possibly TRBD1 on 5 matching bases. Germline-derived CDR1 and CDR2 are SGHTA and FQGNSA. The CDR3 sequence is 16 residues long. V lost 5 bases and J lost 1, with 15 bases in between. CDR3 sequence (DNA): TGTGCCAGCAGCCCCCAGGGCCCAGGATCTGGAAACACCATATATTTT. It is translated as CASSPQGPGSGNTIYF.

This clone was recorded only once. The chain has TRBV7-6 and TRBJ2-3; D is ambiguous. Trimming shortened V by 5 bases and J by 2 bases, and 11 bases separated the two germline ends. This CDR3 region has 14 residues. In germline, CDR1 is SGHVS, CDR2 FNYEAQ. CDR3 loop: CASSAGFHTDTQYF. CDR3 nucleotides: TGTGCCAGCAGCGCCGGGTTCCACACAGATACGCAGTATTTT. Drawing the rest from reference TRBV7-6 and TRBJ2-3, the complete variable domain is GAGVSQSPRYKVTKRGQDVALRCDPISGHVSLYWYRQALGQGPEFLTYFNYEAQQDKSGLPNDRFSAERPEGSISTLTIQRTEQRDSAMYRCASSAGFHTDTQYFGPGTRLTVL.

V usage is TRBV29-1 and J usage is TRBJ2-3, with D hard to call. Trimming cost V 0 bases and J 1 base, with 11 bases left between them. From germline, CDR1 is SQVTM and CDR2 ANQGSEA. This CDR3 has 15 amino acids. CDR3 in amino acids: CSVEEGTYGTDTQYF. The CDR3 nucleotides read TGCAGCGTTGAAGAGGGAACGTACGGCACAGATACGCAGTATTTT.

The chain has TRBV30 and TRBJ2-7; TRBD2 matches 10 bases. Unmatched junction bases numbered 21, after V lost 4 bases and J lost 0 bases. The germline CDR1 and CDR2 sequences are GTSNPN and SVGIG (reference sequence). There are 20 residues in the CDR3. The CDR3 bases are TGTGCCTGGACCAAAAGGGGGGGTAGCGGGAGGTATAGCTTCTCCTACGAGCAGTACTTC. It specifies CAWTKRGGSGRYSFSYEQYF.

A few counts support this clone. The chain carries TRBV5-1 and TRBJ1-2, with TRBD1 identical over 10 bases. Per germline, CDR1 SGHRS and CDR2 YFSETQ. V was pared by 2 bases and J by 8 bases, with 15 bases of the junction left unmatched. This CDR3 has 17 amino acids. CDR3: CASSLRQGAQELYGYTF. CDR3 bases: TGCGCCAGCAGCTTACGACAGGGGGCGCAGGAACTATACGGCTACACCTTC.

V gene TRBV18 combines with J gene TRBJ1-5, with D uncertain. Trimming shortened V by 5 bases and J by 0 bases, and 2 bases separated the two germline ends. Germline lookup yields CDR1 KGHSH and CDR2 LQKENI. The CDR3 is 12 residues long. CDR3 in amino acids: CASSGSNQPQHF. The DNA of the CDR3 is TGTGCCAGCTCAGGTAGCAATCAGCCCCAGCATTTT.